Sequencing of this T cell receptor beta chain was carried out in a study of T cell repertoires in cytomegalovirus infection. Turning to the study itself: It can be stated that public TCR beta signatures indicated CMV infection as well as a matching HLA type.

TCRdb processed the reads anew with MiXCR; each CDR3 protein has one entry. The data hold approximately 1,000,000 distinct CDR3 sequences, with roughly 30% observed a single time. Points on this clonotype: Its specificity is unknown.

The receptor's source is a human donor in good health (CMV status not recorded). Some clones in this sample may be carry-over from other donors' samples. The sample in question was cultured CD8+ T cells from PBMCs, obtained from culture after CMV antigen stimulation.

As DNA, the CDR3 is TGTGCCAGCACTAATTCACATGGCTACACCTTC. It translates to CASTNSHGYTF. J is TRBJ1-2 and V is TRBV28; unclear D gene. Germline V gene lookup returns CDR1 MDHEN and CDR2 SYDVKM. V dropped 7 bases and J dropped 6 bases, with 9 bases sitting between them. The CDR3 is 11 residues long.